This T cell receptor beta chain was recovered during a study of T-cell memory formation after mild COVID-19. TCRdb called the 5' RACE reads again in MiXCR, with one record for every CDR3 protein. This table has roughly 400,000 distinct CDR3 sequences, roughly 18% appearing once. Germline V CDR1 and CDR2: SGHRS, YFSETQ. CDR3 length: 13 amino acids. V lost 7 bases, J lost 7 bases, and 11 bases stayed unmatched. Sequences were obtained from PBMCs or a T cell subset sorted from them (not recorded which). The chain joins TRBV5-1 to TRBJ2-7, with 7 bases matching TRBD1. This sequence was found in a young man who had mild COVID-19 (a few samples of this study predate the infection). Cell type and time point are not known. The DNA for the CDR3 is TGCGCCAGCCGGACAGGACAGGAAGGTGAGCAGTACTTC. Translated: CASRTGQEGEQYF.